Listed here is a single T cell receptor (beta chain). Its antigen is unknown. The data derive from a study of cytomegalovirus exposure and HLA in healthy donors. Study observations and caveats: Researchers reported in a later analysis that a missense DCLRE1C variant was tied to TCR beta V- and J-gene trimming.

CDR3 length equals 17 residues. The germline V gene encodes CDR1 GTSNPN and CDR2 SVGIG (reference sequence). The germline V and J ends were trimmed by 0 bases and 4 bases, with 19 bases remaining between them. 13 Jbeta primers and 60 Vbeta primers were used for the PCR. The protocol was immunoSEQ multiplex PCR, while the TCRdb copy is restricted to in-frame clones and leaves out a portion. The sample has 120,000 or so clones; 75% are singletons. The TCR sequence derives from a middle-aged woman in good health and CMV-seropositive. Sequencing was done on a sample of PBMCs. V usage is TRBV30 and J usage is TRBJ1-3, with D hard to call. CDR3 sequence: CAWSVAGPGAGGNTIYF. CDR3 in DNA: TGTGCCTGGAGTGTGGCAGGACCTGGCGCGGGAGGAAACACCATATATTTT.